This T cell receptor (beta chain) was documented in a study of regulatory T cells in long-lasting Graves disease. The time point was: newly diagnosed GD, antithyroid drugs for less than 3 months. Isolated PBMC RNA provided the starting material for the TCR library. At least ten counts were recorded for this clonotype. Sequencing libraries for TCR beta were prepared with iRepertoire HTBI primers and Arm-PCR of CDR3 regions. TCRdb fed the multiplex PCR reads into MiXCR, producing one record per CDR3 protein. The table records about 240,000 distinct CDR3 sequences, 20% to 25% of them present only once. The CDR3 is 15 residues long. V lost 5 bases, J lost 0 bases, and 14 bases lay in between. CDR1 and CDR2 (germline): DFQATT, SNEGSKA (reference sequence).

The genes are TRBV20-1 and TRBJ2-1; D is uncertain. The sequencing used peripheral blood mononuclear cells (PBMCs), collected at new diagnosis, from a patient treated with antithyroid drugs. This sequence was found in a female donor with Graves disease. CDR3 sequence reads: CSAPPFGSSYNEQFF. In nucleotides, the CDR3 is TGCAGTGCTCCTCCGTTCGGAAGCTCCTACAATGAGCAGTTCTTC.